The following is a T cell receptor (beta chain) sequence with its context. The sample is drawn from a study of OX40 agonist ivuxolimab in advanced cancers. Turning to the study itself: A male proportion of just over 80% was recorded, with mean age about 62 years and range roughly 20 to 85.

Libraries were prepared by immunoSEQ multiplex PCR; TCRdb keeps only in-frame clonotypes and omits some of them. The table records approximately 68,000 clones, around 88% of them present only once. The length of the CDR3 is 13 residues. Germline CDR1 and CDR2: MDHEN and SYDVKM. Trimming removed 7 bases at V and 2 bases at J, with 9 bases between. The rearrangement uses TRBV28 and TRBJ1-5; D remains unclear. This sequence originates from an adult with an advanced solid tumor such as melanoma, head and neck, liver or kidney cancer. The source was CD4+ or CD8+ T cells sorted from blood, collected in a trial of the OX40 agonist ivuxolimab. The DNA for the CDR3 is TGTGCCAGCACTGACCTTCGCAATCAGCCCCAGCATTTT. This encodes CASTDLRNQPQHF.